This is a list of T cell receptor beta chains from one sample in a study of early T cells in non-severe SARS-CoV-2 infection. TCRdb fed the 5' RACE reads into MiXCR, producing one record per CDR3 protein. The sample has 20,000 to 25,000 distinct CDR3 sequences, approximately 4.5% seen once. The sequenced sample consisted of whole blood. The receptors shown here come from an adult who was a healthcare worker with PCR-confirmed SARS-CoV-2 infection or an uninfected control (not recorded which). Both conserved end residues are part of each CDR3. D genes are given only for firm matches. Not every row has a clone size; where given, it reads once, few, many or a size class.

j_call	cdr3_length	clone_size	d_call	v_call	cdr3_nt	cdr3_aa
TRBJ2-1	16	many	TRBD2	TRBV10-3	TGTGCCATCAGTGATCGGACTAGCGCAGCCTACAATGAGCAGTTCTTC	CAISDRTSAAYNEQFF
TRBJ2-5	15	many	TRBD2	TRBV28	TGTGCCAGCAGTTCACTAGCGGGAGTTTCAGAGACCCAGTACTTC	CASSSLAGVSETQYF
TRBJ2-1	12	.	TRBD2	TRBV10-3	TGTGCCATCAGTGAGCAGCGGGACGAGCAGTTCTTC	CAISEQRDEQFF
TRBJ2-7	15	many	TRBD2	TRBV11-2	TGTGCCAGCAGCTTTGGGACTAGCGGTTCCTACGAGCAGTACTTC	CASSFGTSGSYEQYF
TRBJ1-2	13	many	.	TRBV29-1	TGCAGCGTATCCCTCGTGGAGGGGGATGGCTACACCTTC	CSVSLVEGDGYTF
TRBJ2-3	15	many	.	TRBV4-3	TGCGCCAGCAGCCAAGAGGGATCCCGCGCGGATACGCAGTATTTT	CASSQEGSRADTQYF
TRBJ2-1	14	many	TRBD2	TRBV12-3/TRBV12-4	TGTGCCAGCAGTAGTCAAGCGGGAGTCAATGAGCAGTTCTTC	CASSSQAGVNEQFF
TRBJ2-2	13	many	.	TRBV5-1	TGCGCCAGCAGCTTAGATACCTCCGGGGAGCTGTTTTTT	CASSLDTSGELFF
TRBJ2-7	14	few	.	TRBV6-5	TGTGCCAGCAGTTACTTCCGGGCATCCTACGAGCAGTACTTC	CASSYFRASYEQYF
TRBJ1-2	15	many	TRBD1	TRBV6-6	TGTGCCAGCGCCGGGACAGGGGGTTCTAACTATGGCTACACCTTC	CASAGTGGSNYGYTF
TRBJ2-1	15	few	.	TRBV7-2	TGTGCCAGCAGCTTAGAGGGAAATGCCTACAATGAGCAGTTCTTC	CASSLEGNAYNEQFF
TRBJ2-2	17	many	.	TRBV11-2	TGTGCCAGCAGCTGGGCCCCCCCTTGGGGGAACACCGGGGAGCTGTTTTTT	CASSWAPPWGNTGELFF
TRBJ2-5	15	many	.	TRBV11-2	TGTGCCAGCAGCTTCAACCCTAGGCGCGGCGAGACCCAGTACTTC	CASSFNPRRGETQYF
TRBJ2-1	18	medium-sized	TRBD1	TRBV4-3	TGCGCCAGCAGCCATCCCGGGACAGGGCTCGGAAGGTACAATGAGCAGTTCTTC	CASSHPGTGLGRYNEQFF
TRBJ2-7	14	few	TRBD2	TRBV7-2	TGTGCCAGCAGCATAGAGCGGGGTCTCTACGAGCAGTACTTC	CASSIERGLYEQYF
TRBJ2-5	16	many	TRBD2	TRBV6-2/TRBV6-3	TGTGCCAGCAGTTATCGGACTAGCGGGAGAGAAGAGACCCAGTACTTC	CASSYRTSGREETQYF
TRBJ2-5	16	many	.	TRBV6-1	TGTGCCAGCAGACCTTACGGGGGACTGACACAAGAGACCCAGTACTTC	CASRPYGGLTQETQYF
TRBJ2-1	14	few	.	TRBV7-2	TGTGCCAGCAGCTTAGAGGGCAGTTACAATGAGCAGTTCTTC	CASSLEGSYNEQFF
TRBJ2-7	12	few	.	TRBV27	TGTGCCAGCAGGGAGAGCTCCTACGAGCAGTACTTC	CASRESSYEQYF
TRBJ2-1	14	many	TRBD1	TRBV29-1	TGCAGCGTTTGGGACAGGGGGCCCATCAATGAGCAGTTCTTC	CSVWDRGPINEQFF
TRBJ2-7	14	many	.	TRBV20-1	TGCAGTGCTAGAGTAACAAAGAACTTCTACGAGCAGTACTTC	CSARVTKNFYEQYF
TRBJ2-3	14	.	TRBD2	TRBV20-1	TGCAGTGCGATACTAGCGGACCTCACAGATACGCAGTATTTT	CSAILADLTDTQYF
TRBJ2-3	14	many	.	TRBV28	TGTGCCAGCAGTTTTAGCGGTAGCACAGATACGCAGTATTTT	CASSFSGSTDTQYF
TRBJ2-7	15	many	TRBD1	TRBV6-5	TGTGCCAGCAGTACAACGGGACAGGGGTCTCGCGAGCAGTACTTC	CASSTTGQGSREQYF
TRBJ2-7	12	many	.	TRBV29-1	TGCAGCGTTGAATCACAAACCTACGAGCAGTACTTC	CSVESQTYEQYF
TRBJ2-1	15	many	TRBD1	TRBV12-3/TRBV12-4	TGTGCCAGCAGTTTCGGACAGGGGAGGTACAATGAGCAGTTCTTC	CASSFGQGRYNEQFF
TRBJ2-7	15	few	.	TRBV7-9	TGTGCCAGCAGCCTGGGGGAACAGGTCTTGTGGGAGCAGTACTTC	CASSLGEQVLWEQYF
TRBJ2-1	16	many	.	TRBV10-2	TGCGCCAGCAGGCGGGACCAGATCATCTCCTACAATGAGCAGTTCTTC	CASRRDQIISYNEQFF
TRBJ2-1	17	few	TRBD2	TRBV5-1	TGCGCCAGCAGCCCCGAACTCCTAGCGGGAGGACACAATGAGCAGTTCTTC	CASSPELLAGGHNEQFF
TRBJ2-1	15	many	TRBD2	TRBV6-5	TGTGCCAGCAGTACCCGACTAGCGGGAATTAAAGAGCAGTTCTTC	CASSTRLAGIKEQFF
TRBJ2-1	13	many	TRBD2	TRBV12-3/TRBV12-4	TGTGCCAGCAGTTTAGGGACTAGCGGGAGGGAGTTCTTC	CASSLGTSGREFF
TRBJ2-7	14	medium-sized	TRBD2	TRBV27	TGTGCCAGTCGAAGGACTAGCGGTGCCTACGAGCAGTACTTC	CASRRTSGAYEQYF